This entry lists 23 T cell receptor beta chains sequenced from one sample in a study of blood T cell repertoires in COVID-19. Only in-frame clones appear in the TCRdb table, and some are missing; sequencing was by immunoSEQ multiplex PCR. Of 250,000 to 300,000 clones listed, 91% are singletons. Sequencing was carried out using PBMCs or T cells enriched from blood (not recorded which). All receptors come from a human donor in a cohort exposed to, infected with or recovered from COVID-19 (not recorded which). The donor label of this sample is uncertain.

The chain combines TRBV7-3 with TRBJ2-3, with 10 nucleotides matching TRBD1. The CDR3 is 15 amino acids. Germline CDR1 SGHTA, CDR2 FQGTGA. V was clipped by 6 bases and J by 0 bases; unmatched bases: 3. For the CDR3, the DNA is TGTGCCAGCAGTCAGACAGGGGGCAGCACAGATACGCAGTATTTT. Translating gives CASSQTGGSTDTQYF.

For the CDR3, the DNA is TGTGCCAGCAGTCCTCCGGGACTAGCGGGGAATGAGCAGTTCTTC. Residues: CASSPPGLAGNEQFF. This chain joins TRBV6-5 and TRBJ2-1, with 13 bases fitting TRBD2. This CDR3 comprises 15 residues. V dropped 5 bases and J dropped 7; count of bases not matched to a gene: 5. CDR1 is MNHEY, CDR2 SVGAGI, per germline.

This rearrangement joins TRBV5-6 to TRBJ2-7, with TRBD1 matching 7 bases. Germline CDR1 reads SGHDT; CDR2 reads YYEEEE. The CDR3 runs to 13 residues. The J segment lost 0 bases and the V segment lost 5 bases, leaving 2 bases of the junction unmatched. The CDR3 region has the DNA TGTGCCAGCAGAAGGGACAGCTCCTACGAGCAGTACTTC. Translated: CASRRDSSYEQYF.

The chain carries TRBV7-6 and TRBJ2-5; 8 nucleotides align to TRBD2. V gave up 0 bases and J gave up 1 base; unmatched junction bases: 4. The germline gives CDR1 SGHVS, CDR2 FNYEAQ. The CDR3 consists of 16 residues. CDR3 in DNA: TGTGCCAGCAGCTTAGCGCGTCTAGCGGGCCAAGAGACCCAGTACTTC. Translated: CASSLARLAGQETQYF.

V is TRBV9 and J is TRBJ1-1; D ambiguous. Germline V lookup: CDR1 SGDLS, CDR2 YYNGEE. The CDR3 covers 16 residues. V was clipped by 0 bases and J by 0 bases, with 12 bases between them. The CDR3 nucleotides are TGTGCCAGCAGCGTAGGAGGGTCCCACATGAACACTGAAGCTTTCTTT. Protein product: CASSVGGSHMNTEAFF.

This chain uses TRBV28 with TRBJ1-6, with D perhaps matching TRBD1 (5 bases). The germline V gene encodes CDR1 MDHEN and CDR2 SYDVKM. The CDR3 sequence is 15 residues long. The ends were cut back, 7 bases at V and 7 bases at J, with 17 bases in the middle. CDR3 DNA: TGTGCCAGCACCTTGAGCGGGGGATGGAATTCACCCCTCCACTTT. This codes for CASTLSGGWNSPLHF.

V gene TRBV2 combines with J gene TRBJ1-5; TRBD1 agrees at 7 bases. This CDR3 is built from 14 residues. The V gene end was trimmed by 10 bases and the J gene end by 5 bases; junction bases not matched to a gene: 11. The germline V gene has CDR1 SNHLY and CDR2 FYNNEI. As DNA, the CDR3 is TGTGCCACCAGACAAGGGGGCCGAGATCAGCCCCAGCATTTT. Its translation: CATRQGGRDQPQHF.

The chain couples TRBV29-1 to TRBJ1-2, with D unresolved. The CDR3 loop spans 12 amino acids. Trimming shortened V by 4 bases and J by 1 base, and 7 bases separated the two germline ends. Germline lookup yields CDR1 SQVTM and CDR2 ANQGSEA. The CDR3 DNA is TGCAGCGTTGGCGGCGTTAACTATGGCTACACCTTC. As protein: CSVGGVNYGYTF. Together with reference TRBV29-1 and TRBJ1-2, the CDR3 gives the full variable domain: SAVISQKPSRDICQRGTSLTIQCQVDSQVTMMFWYRQQPGQSLTLIATANQGSEATYESGFVIDKFPISRPNLTFSTLTVSNMSPEDSSIYLCSVGGVNYGYTFGSGTRLTVV.

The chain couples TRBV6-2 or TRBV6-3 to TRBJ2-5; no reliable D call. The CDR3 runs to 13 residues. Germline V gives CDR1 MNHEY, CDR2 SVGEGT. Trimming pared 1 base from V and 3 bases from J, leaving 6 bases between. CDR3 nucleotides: TGTGCCAGCAGTTACTTCCCTAAAGAGACCCAGTACTTC. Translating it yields CASSYFPKETQYF.

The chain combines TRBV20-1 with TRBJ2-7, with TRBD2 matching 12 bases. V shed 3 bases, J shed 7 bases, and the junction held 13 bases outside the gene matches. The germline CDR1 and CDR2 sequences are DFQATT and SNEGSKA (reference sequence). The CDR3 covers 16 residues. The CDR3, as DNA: TGCAGTGCTAGTGACCCTAGCGGGGGGGTAGTGGAAGAGCAGTACTTC. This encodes CSASDPSGGVVEEQYF.

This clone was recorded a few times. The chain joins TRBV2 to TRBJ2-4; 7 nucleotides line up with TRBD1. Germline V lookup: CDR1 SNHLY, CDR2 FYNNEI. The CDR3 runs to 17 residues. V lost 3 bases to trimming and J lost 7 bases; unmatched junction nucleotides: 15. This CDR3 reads CASSDLDRWGSVNIQYF. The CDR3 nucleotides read TGTGCCAGCAGTGACCTGGACAGGTGGGGTTCTGTGAACATTCAGTACTTC. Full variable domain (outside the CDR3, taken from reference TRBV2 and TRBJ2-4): EPEVTQTPSHQVTQMGQEVILRCVPISNHLYFYWYRQILGQKVEFLVSFYNNEISEKSEIFDDQFSVERPDGSNFTLKIRSTKLEDSAMYFCASSDLDRWGSVNIQYFGAGTRLSVL.

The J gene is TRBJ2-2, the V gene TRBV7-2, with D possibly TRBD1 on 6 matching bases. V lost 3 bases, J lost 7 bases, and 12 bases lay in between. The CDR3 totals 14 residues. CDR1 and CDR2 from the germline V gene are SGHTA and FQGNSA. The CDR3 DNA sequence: TGTGCCAGCAGCTTCGGTGGGGGCGTCGGGGAGCTGTTTTTT. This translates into CASSFGGGVGELFF.

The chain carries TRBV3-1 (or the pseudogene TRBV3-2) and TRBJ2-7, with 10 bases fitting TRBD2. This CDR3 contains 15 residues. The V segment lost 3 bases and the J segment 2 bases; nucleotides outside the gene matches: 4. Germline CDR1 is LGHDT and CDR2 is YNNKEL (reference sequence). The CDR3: CASSHLAGGTYEQYF. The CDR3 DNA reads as TGTGCCAGCAGCCACTTAGCGGGGGGTACCTACGAGCAGTACTTC.

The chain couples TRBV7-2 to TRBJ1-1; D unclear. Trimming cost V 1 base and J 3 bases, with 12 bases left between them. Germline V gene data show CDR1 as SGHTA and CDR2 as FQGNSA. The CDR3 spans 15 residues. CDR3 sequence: CASSLDLQRHTEAFF. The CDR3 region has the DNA TGTGCCAGCAGCTTAGATCTCCAGAGGCACACTGAAGCTTTCTTT.

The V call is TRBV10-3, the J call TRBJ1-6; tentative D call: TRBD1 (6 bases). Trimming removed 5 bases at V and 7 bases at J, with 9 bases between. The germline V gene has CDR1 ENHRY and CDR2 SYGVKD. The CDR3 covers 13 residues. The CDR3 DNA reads TGTGCCATCAGTTCGGACAGAAATTCACCCCTCCACTTT. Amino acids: CAISSDRNSPLHF.

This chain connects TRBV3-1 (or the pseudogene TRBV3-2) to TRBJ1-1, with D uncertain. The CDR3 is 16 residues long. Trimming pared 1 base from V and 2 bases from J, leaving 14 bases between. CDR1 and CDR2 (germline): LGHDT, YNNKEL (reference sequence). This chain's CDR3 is CASSQGIVGSNTEAFF. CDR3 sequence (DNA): TGTGCCAGCAGCCAAGGAATTGTTGGCAGTAACACTGAAGCTTTCTTT.

CDR3 sequence reads: CASSQDASGGGDTQYF. The CDR3 DNA reads as TGTGCCAGCAGCCAAGACGCTAGCGGGGGGGGAGATACGCAGTATTTT. V is TRBV4-2 and J is TRBJ2-3; 12 bases fit TRBD2. The V and J ends lost 0 bases and 5 bases, in that order; junction bases with no gene match: 3. The CDR3 sequence is 16 residues long. Germline values: CDR1 LGHNA, CDR2 YNFKEQ.

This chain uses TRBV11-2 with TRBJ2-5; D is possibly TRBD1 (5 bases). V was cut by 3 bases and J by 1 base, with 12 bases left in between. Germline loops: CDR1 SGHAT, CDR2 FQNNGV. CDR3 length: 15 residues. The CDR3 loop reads CASSLIGAFQETQYF. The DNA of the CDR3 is TGTGCCAGCAGCTTGATAGGGGCGTTCCAAGAGACCCAGTACTTC.

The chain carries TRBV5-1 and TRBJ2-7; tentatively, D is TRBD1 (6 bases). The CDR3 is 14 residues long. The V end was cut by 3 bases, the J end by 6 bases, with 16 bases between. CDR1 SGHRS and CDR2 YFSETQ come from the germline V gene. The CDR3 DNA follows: TGCGCCAGCAGCTCAACGAACGCCAGGGGCGAGCAGTACTTC. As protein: CASSSTNARGEQYF.

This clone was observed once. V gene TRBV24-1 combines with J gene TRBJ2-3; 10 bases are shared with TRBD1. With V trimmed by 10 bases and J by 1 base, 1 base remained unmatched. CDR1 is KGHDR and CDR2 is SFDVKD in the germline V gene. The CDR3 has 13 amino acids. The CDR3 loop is CATGQGGTDTQYF. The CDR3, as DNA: TGTGCCACTGGACAGGGGGGCACAGATACGCAGTATTTT.

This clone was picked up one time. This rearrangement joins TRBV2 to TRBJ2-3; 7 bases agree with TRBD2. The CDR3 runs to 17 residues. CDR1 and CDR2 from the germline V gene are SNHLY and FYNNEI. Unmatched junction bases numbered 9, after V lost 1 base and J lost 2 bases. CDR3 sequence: CASSEVQLAQYTDTQYF. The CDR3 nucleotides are TGTGCCAGCAGTGAAGTTCAACTAGCGCAGTACACAGATACGCAGTATTTT.

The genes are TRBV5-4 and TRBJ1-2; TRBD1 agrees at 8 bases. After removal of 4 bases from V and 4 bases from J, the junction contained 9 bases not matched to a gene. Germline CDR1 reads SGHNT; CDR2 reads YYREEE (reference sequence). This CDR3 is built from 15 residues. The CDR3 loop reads CASSPTWTGSYGYTF. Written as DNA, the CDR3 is TGTGCCAGCAGCCCAACCTGGACAGGGAGCTATGGCTACACCTTC.

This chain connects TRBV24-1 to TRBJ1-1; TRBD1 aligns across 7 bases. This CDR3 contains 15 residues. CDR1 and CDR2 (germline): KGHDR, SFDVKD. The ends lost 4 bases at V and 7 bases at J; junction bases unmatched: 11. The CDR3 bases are TGTGCCACCAGTGACCCGAGGGGGCCTGGCGGTGAAGCTTTCTTT. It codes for CATSDPRGPGGEAFF.